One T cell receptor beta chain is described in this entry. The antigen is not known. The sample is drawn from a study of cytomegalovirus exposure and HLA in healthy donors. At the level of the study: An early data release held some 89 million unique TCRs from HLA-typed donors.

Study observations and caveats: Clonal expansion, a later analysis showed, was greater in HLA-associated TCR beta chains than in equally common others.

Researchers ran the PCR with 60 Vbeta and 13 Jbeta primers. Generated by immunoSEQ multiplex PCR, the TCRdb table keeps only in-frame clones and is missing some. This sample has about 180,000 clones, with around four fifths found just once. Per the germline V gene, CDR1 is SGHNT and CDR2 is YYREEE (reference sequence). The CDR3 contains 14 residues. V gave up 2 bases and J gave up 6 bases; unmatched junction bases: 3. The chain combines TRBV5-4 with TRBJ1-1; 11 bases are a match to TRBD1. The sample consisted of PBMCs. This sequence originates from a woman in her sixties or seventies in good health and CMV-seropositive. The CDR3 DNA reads TGTGCCAGCAGCTTCGGGGGACAGGGGGCTGAAGCTTTCTTT. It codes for CASSFGGQGAEAFF. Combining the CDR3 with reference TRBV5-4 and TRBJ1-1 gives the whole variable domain ETGVTQSPTHLIKTRGQQVTLRCSSQSGHNTVSWYQQALGQGPQFIFQYYREEENGRGNFPPRFSGLQFPNYSSELNVNALELDDSALYLCASSFGGQGAEAFFGQGTRLTVV.